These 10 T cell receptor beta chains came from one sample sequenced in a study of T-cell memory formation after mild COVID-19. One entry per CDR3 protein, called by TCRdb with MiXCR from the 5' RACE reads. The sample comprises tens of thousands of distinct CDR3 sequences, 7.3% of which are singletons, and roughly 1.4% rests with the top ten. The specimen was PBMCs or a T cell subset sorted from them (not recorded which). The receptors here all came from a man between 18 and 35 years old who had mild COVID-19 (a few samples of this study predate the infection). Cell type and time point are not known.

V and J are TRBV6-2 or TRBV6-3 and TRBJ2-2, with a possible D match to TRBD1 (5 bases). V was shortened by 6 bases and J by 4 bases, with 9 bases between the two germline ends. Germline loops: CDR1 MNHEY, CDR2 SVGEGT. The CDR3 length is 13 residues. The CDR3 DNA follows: TGTGCCAGCAGGGGGCTCGGCACCGGGGAGCTGTTTTTT. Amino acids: CASRGLGTGELFF.

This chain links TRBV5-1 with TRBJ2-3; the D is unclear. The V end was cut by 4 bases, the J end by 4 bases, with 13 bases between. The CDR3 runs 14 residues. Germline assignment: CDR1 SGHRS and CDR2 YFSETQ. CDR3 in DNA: TGCGCCAGCAGCCGAACGTTAGTCCCAGATACGCAGTATTTT. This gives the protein CASSRTLVPDTQYF.

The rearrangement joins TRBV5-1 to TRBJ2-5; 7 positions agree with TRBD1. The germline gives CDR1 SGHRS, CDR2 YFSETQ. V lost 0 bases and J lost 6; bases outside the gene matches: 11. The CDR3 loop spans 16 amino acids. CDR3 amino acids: CASSLGPTGYDKTQYF. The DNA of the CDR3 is TGCGCCAGCAGCTTGGGACCGACAGGGTACGACAAGACCCAGTACTTC.

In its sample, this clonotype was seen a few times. The CDR3: CASSVGDYSGNTIYF. The CDR3, as DNA: TGTGCCAGCAGCGTAGGTGATTACTCTGGAAACACCATATATTTT. V is TRBV9 and J is TRBJ1-3; no clear D. Looked up from germline, CDR1 is SGDLS and CDR2 is YYNGEE. The ends were cut back, 0 bases at V and 0 bases at J, with 7 bases in the middle. The CDR3 covers 15 residues.

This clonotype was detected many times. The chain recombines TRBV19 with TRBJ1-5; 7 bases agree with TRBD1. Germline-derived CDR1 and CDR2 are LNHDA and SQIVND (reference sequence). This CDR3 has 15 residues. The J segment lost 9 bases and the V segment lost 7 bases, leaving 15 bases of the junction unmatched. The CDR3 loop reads CASTTTRQGVRPQHF. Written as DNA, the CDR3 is TGTGCCAGTACCACAACCCGGCAGGGGGTGAGGCCCCAGCATTTT.

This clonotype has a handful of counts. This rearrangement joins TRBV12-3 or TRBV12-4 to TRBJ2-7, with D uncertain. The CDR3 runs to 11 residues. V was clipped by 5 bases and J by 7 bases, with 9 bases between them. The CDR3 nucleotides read TGTGCCAGCAGTAAACTGAGGGAGCAGTACTTC. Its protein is CASSKLREQYF.

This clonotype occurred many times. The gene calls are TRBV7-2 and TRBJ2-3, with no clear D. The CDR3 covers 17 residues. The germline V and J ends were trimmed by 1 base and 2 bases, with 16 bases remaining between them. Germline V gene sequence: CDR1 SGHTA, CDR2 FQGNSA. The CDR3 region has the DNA TGTGCCAGCAGCTTAGACCGCCCCATCATAACCACAGATACGCAGTATTTT. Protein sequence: CASSLDRPIITTDTQYF.

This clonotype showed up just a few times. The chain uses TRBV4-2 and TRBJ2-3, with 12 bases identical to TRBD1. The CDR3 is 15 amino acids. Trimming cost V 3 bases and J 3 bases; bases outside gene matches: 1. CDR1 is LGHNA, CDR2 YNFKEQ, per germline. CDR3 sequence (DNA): TGTGCCAGCAGCCAGGGACAGGGGGCAACAGATACGCAGTATTTT. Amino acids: CASSQGQGATDTQYF.

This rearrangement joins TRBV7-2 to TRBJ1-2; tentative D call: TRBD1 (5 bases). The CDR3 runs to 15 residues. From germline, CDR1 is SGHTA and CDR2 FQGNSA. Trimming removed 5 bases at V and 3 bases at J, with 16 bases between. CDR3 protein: CASSLLGVSYYGYTF. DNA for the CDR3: TGTGCCAGCAGCCTACTGGGGGTCTCCTACTATGGCTACACCTTC.

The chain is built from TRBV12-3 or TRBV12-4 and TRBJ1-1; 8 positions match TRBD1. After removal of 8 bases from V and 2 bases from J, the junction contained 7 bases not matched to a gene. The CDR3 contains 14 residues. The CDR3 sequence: CASRKQGVNTEAFF. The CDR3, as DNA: TGTGCCAGCCGAAAACAGGGGGTAAACACTGAAGCTTTCTTT.